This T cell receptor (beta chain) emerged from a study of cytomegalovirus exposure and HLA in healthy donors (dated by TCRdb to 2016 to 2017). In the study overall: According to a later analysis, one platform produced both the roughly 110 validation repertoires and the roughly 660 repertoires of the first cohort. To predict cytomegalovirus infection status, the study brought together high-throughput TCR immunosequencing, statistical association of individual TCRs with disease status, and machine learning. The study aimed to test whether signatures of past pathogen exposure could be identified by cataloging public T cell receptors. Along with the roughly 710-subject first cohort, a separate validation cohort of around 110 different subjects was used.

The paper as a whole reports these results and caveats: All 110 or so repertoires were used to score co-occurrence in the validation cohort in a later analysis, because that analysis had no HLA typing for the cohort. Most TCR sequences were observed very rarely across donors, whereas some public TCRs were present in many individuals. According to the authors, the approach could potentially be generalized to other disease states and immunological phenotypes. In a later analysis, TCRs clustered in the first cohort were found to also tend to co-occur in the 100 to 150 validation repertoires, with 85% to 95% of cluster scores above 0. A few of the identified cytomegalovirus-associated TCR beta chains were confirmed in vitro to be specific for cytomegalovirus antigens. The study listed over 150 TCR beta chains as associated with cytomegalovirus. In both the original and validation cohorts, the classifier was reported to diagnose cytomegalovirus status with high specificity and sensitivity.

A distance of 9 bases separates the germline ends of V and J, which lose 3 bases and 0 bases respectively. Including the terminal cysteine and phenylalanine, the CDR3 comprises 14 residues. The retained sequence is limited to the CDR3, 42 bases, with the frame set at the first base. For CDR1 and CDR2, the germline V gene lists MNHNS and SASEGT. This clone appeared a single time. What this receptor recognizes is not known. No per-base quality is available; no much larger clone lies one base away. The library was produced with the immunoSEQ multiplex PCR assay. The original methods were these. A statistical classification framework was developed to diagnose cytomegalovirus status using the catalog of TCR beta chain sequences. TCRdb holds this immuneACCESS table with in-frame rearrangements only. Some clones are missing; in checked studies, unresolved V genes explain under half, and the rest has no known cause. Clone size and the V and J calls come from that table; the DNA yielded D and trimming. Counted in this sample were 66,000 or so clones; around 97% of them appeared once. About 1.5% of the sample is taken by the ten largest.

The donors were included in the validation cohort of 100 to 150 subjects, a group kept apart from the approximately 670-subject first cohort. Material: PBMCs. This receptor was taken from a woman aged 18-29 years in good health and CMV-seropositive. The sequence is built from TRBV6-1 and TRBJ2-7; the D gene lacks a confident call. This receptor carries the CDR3 CASSDSGLSYEQYF. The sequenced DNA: TGTGCCAGCAGTGATTCAGGCCTCTCCTACGAGCAGTACTTC.